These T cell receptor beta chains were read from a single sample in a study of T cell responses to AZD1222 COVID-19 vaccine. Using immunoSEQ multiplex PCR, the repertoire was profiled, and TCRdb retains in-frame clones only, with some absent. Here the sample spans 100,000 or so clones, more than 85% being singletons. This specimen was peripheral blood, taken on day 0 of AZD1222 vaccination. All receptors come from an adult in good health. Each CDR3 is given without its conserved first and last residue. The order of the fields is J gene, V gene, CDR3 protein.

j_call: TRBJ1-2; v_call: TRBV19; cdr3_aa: ASSAGTGANYGYT
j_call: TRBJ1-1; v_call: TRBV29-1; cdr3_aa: SVVSFTEAF
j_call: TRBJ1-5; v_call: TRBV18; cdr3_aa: ASSHGTAGNQPQH
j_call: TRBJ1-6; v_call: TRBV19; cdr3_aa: ASTGGARYNSPLH
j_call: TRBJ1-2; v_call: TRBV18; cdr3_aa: ASSLGQGSNGYT
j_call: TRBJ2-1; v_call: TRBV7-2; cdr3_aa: ASSFRTGRSYNEQF
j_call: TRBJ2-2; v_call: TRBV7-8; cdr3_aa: ASSLGRGSNTGELF
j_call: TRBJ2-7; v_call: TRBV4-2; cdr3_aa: ASSQDGSGEYYEQY
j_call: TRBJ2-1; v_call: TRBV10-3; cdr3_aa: AISPDRAPHNEQF
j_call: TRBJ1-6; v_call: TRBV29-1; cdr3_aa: SVGETGTSPLH
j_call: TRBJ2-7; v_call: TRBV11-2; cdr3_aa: ASSLFSVNYEQY
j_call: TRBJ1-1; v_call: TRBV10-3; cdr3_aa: AISESYDTEAF
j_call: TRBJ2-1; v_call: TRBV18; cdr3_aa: ASSPRDPSGGYNEQF
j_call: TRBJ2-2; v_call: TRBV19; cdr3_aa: ASRRQGETGELF
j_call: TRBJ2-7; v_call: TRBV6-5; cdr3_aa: ASRHTDYEQY
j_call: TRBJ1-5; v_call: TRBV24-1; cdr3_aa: ATSDSQVGQPQH
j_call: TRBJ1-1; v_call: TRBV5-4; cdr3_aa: ASSPPSGTEAF
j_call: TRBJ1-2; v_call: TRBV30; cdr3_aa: AWSFESLTYGYT
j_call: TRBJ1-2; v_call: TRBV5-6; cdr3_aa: ASSPTPNYGYT
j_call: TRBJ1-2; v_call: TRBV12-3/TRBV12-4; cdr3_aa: ATPGIGPHT
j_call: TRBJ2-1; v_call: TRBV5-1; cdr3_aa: ASSAQGNEQF
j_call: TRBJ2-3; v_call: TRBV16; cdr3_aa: ASSQSTSSTDTQY
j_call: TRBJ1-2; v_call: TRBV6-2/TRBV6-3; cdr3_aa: ASSYGVEGYT
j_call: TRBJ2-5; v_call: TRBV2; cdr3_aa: ASSMRTGGWETQY
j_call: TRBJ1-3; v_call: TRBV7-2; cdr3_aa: ASSLLMATAAGNTIY
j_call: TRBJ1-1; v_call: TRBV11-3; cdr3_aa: ASSLKGRAEAF